These 14 T cell receptor beta chains came from one sample sequenced in a study of identical twins (dated by TCRdb to 2015 to 2016). Libraries came from 5' RACE. TCRdb records Illumina HiSeq 2000 as the sequencer. TCRdb took the public reads, trimmed them with fastp at Q25, ran MiXCR for clone calling and kept in-frame beta chains. CDR3 protein duplicates are merged, each entry listing the most common genes and DNA. The table for this sample lists a few hundred thousand distinct CDR3 sequences; 12% to 15% of them were counted only once. The ten top clones hold roughly 0.42% of the sample. These records were also assigned to another study, of yellow fever vaccine responses in identical twins.

The sample taken for sequencing was CD4+ T cells sorted from blood. The receptors here all came from a woman aged 18-29 years in good health.

This chain links TRBV20-1 with TRBJ1-2, with TRBD1 as a possible D gene (6 bases). V lost 6 bases to trimming and J lost 4 bases, with 12 bases between them. This CDR3 is 12 amino acids long. Germline assignment: CDR1 DFQATT and CDR2 SNEGSKA (reference sequence). The CDR3 loop is CSAIDRTYGYTF. Here the CDR3 DNA reads TGCAGTGCCATAGACAGGACCTATGGCTACACCTTC.

The chain employs TRBV7-9 and TRBJ2-2; D is possibly TRBD2 (6 bases). V lost 2 bases and J 6 bases, leaving 13 bases between the germline ends. Germline CDR1 is SEHNR and CDR2 is FQNEAQ (reference sequence). This CDR3 has 15 amino acids. CDR3 in amino acids: CASSLTGSGSGELFF. The CDR3 DNA is TGTGCCAGCAGCTTAACCGGGAGCGGATCCGGGGAGCTGTTTTTT.

Only a few counts were recorded for this clonotype. The rearrangement uses TRBV28 and TRBJ1-1; D is unresolved. CDR3 length: 14 residues. CDR1 is MDHEN and CDR2 is SYDVKM in the germline V gene. V lost 3 bases and J lost 1, with 9 bases in between. In nucleotides, the CDR3 is TGTGCCAGCAGTTTTGGGTATAGGAACACTGAAGCTTTCTTT. This translates into CASSFGYRNTEAFF.

The chain is built from TRBV2 and TRBJ2-2; tentatively, D is TRBD1 (6 bases). The germline CDR1 and CDR2 sequences are SNHLY and FYNNEI. The V end was cut by 6 bases, the J end by 5 bases, with 13 bases between. The CDR3 sequence is 14 residues long. Here the CDR3 reads CASRDSPSTGELFF. CDR3 in DNA: TGTGCCAGCAGGGACAGCCCGAGTACCGGGGAGCTGTTTTTT.

This clonotype was seen a handful of times. V is TRBV28 and J is TRBJ1-1; no clear D gene. The CDR3 length is 15 residues. Germline assignment: CDR1 MDHEN and CDR2 SYDVKM. V lost 2 bases to trimming and J lost 0 bases, with 10 bases between them. The DNA for the CDR3 is TGTGCCAGCAGTTTACAATTAGTGATGAACACTGAAGCTTTCTTT. Translation: CASSLQLVMNTEAFF. Drawing the rest from reference TRBV28 and TRBJ1-1, the complete variable domain is DVKVTQSSRYLVKRTGEKVFLECVQDMDHENMFWYRQDPGLGLRLIYFSYDVKMKEKGDIPEGYSVSREKKERFSLILESASTNQTSMYLCASSLQLVMNTEAFFGQGTRLTVV.

The chain joins TRBV11-2 to TRBJ2-1; 8 bases are a match to TRBD2. The CDR3 consists of 13 residues. V trimming: 5 bases; J trimming: 9 bases; junction bases outside the gene matches: 6. The germline gives CDR1 SGHAT, CDR2 FQNNGV. CDR3 region: CASSTLSGTEQFF. CDR3 in DNA: TGTGCCAGCAGCACCCTTAGCGGGACTGAGCAGTTCTTC. The complete variable domain, with remaining parts taken from reference TRBV11-2 and TRBJ2-1, reads EAGVAQSPRYKIIEKRQSVAFWCNPISGHATLYWYQQILGQGPKLLIQFQNNGVVDDSQLPKDRFSAERLKGVDSTLKIQPAKLEDSAVYLCASSTLSGTEQFFGPGTRLTVL.

The chain is built from TRBV11-1 and TRBJ2-2; 8 bases align to TRBD1. Germline CDR1 and CDR2: SGHAT and FQDESV (reference sequence). V lost 2 bases, J lost 4 bases, and 12 bases stayed unmatched. CDR3 length: 18 residues. CDR3 sequence reads: CASSLNLGQGFGTGELFF. CDR3 nucleotides: TGTGCCAGCAGCTTAAATCTCGGACAGGGTTTCGGCACCGGGGAGCTGTTTTTT.

V usage is TRBV6-5 and J usage is TRBJ1-2; D not certain. The CDR3 has 15 amino acids. Germline values: CDR1 MNHEY, CDR2 SVGAGI. The V gene lost 2 bases and the J gene lost 5 bases, with 15 bases spanning the gap. DNA of the CDR3: TGTGCCAGCAGTTACAAAGGTTTTGGACCTTATGGCTACACCTTC. Its protein product is CASSYKGFGPYGYTF.

This clonotype was observed at least ten times. The chain combines TRBV12-3 or TRBV12-4 with TRBJ2-6; D uncertain. V lost 5 bases to trimming and J lost 4 bases, with 9 bases between them. The CDR3 runs 14 residues. The CDR3 loop is CASSTMTGANVLTF. CDR3 nucleotides: TGTGCCAGCAGTACCATGACAGGGGCCAACGTCCTGACTTTC.

This clonotype was picked up many times. This rearrangement joins TRBV20-1 to TRBJ2-3; 7 positions match TRBD1. Germline trimming cut 2 bases from V and 6 bases from J; bases unmatched to any gene: 11. This CDR3 spans 15 amino acids. Germline V CDR1 and CDR2: DFQATT, SNEGSKA (reference sequence). CDR3 sequence (DNA): TGCAGTGCTAGAAAACCGGGACAGTTTTCGGATACGCAGTATTTT. Amino acids: CSARKPGQFSDTQYF.

At least ten counts were recorded for this clonotype. In DNA, the CDR3 is TGTGCCAGCAGTTCCGACCCATGGGGAGCTTTCTTT. It encodes CASSSDPWGAFF. The chain has TRBV12-3 or TRBV12-4 and TRBJ1-1; D not resolved. Trimming removed 4 bases at V and 10 bases at J, with 13 bases between. This CDR3 region has 12 residues.

V gene TRBV28 combines with J gene TRBJ2-3; D is possibly TRBD1 (6 bases). V was clipped by 6 bases and J by 2 bases, with 18 bases between them. The germline CDR1 and CDR2 sequences are MDHEN and SYDVKM. This CDR3 is built from 16 residues. The CDR3 is CASSPRGQPNTDTQYF. DNA for the CDR3: TGTGCCAGCAGCCCGAGGGGACAACCTAACACAGATACGCAGTATTTT.

This clonotype was seen a few times. J is TRBJ2-7 and V is TRBV27, with D perhaps TRBD1 or TRBD2 (5 bases each). Trimming shortened V by 6 bases and J by 6 bases, and 15 bases separated the two germline ends. The CDR3 loop spans 13 amino acids. CDR1 and CDR2 from the germline V gene are MNHEY and SMNVEV (reference sequence). CDR3 sequence: CASSRDAPSEQYF. CDR3 in DNA: TGTGCCAGCAGCCGGGACGCTCCTTCCGAGCAGTACTTC.

This clonotype has more than one count but fewer than ten. The CDR3 nucleotides are TGTGCCAGCAGTGATTGGACAGGGTTTTACAATGAGCAGTTCTTC. Its protein is CASSDWTGFYNEQFF. V usage is TRBV28 and J usage is TRBJ2-1; 8 nucleotides agree with TRBD1. CDR3 length equals 15 residues. Germline V CDR1 and CDR2: MDHEN, SYDVKM. V shed 5 bases and J 4 bases; nucleotides not matched to a gene: 7.